This T cell receptor (beta chain) was identified in a study of cytomegalovirus exposure and HLA in healthy donors. The PCR ran on 60 Vbeta and 13 Jbeta primers. TCRdb's copy holds only in-frame clones and misses some; the assay was immunoSEQ multiplex PCR. The table includes 250,000 to 350,000 clones, 70% to 90% detected once. A word on this clone: Its target is not known.

General study results and limits: Later analysis identified a missense DCLRE1C variant that was linked to TCR beta V- and J-gene trimming. Accurate HLA-A and HLA-B prediction from TCR beta sequences was reported for most subjects.

The TCR sequence derives from a woman aged 18-35 years in good health and CMV-seronegative. Sequencing used PBMCs.

Here the CDR3 reads CASSSRTANTEAFF. The CDR3 nucleotides are TGTGCCAGCAGTTCCCGGACAGCGAACACTGAAGCTTTCTTT. The chain uses TRBV27 and TRBJ1-1; tentatively, D is TRBD1 (6 bases). With 4 bases removed from V and 1 base from J, the gap between germline ends came to 10 bases. CDR1 and CDR2 from the germline V gene are MNHEY and SMNVEV (reference sequence). The CDR3 has 14 residues.